Shown below are 28 T cell receptor beta chains from a single sample sequenced in a study of tumor and adjacent non-tumor tissue in lung cancer. The library came from three nested PCR rounds adapted from ARM-PCR protocols. One entry per CDR3 protein, called by TCRdb with MiXCR from the multiplex PCR reads. The sample records under 150,000 distinct CDR3 sequences, 60% to 70% being singletons. RNA was extracted from bulk tissue without any cell sorting. Material: lung tumor tissue. Receptor source: a man between 60 and 70 years old with small cell lung cancer.

This clonotype was counted ten times or more. The chain links TRBV4-1 to TRBJ2-3; 10 nucleotides line up with TRBD2. From germline, CDR1 is MGHRA and CDR2 YSYEKL. Trimming cost V 0 bases and J 4 bases; bases outside gene matches: 10. The CDR3 runs 18 residues. The CDR3 DNA follows: TGCGCCAGCAGCCAAGATCTTGCGGGACTAGCGAAAGCAGATACGCAGTATTTT. Amino acid sequence: CASSQDLAGLAKADTQYF.

In the case of this clonotype: Germline is not matched at one junction end, which may reflect a read error. The gene calls are TRBV6-1 and TRBJ2-6; D remains ambiguous. The CDR3 runs 15 residues. The V gene's germline CDR1 is MNHNS and CDR2 SASEGT. The CDR3 DNA sequence: TGTGCCAGCAAGGGCGGATACTCTGAGGCCAACGTCCTGACTTTC. It encodes CASKGGYSEANVLTF.

Details on this clonotype: In this CDR3 the conserved last residue, phenylalanine or tryptophan, is missing, so a read error is likely. This chain uses TRBV11-2 with TRBJ1-2; TRBD1 aligns across 10 bases. This CDR3 has 17 amino acids. Trimming cost V 8 bases and J 4 bases; bases outside gene matches: 16. The V gene's germline CDR1 is SGHAT and CDR2 FQNNGV. The CDR3 protein is CASSPRDRGRSIYGYTY. The CDR3 nucleotides are TGTGCCAGCTCTCCCCGGGACAGGGGAAGGAGTATCTATGGCTACACCTAC.

On this clonotype: A much larger clone differs by one base, so this may be a read error. This chain connects TRBV20-1 to TRBJ2-5; 8 bases fit TRBD2. The CDR3 extends over 15 amino acids. J gave up 4 bases and V 1 base, and 8 bases lay outside the gene matches. Looked up from germline, CDR1 is DFQATT and CDR2 is SNEGSKA (reference sequence). CDR3 loop: CSARGSTGGRETQYF. CDR3 in DNA: TGCAGTGCTAGAGGATCGACGGGAGGGAGAGAGACCCAGTACTTC.

This clonotype has ten or more counts. J is TRBJ2-7 and V is TRBV20-1, with TRBD1 matching 8 bases. The V segment lost 5 bases and the J segment 1 base; nucleotides outside the gene matches: 7. The germline CDR1 and CDR2 sequences are DFQATT and SNEGSKA (reference sequence). The CDR3 runs 14 residues. As DNA, the CDR3 is TGCAGTGCTGGGGACAGGCGATCATCCTACGAGCAGTACTTC. It encodes CSAGDRRSSYEQYF.

The chain uses TRBV6-1 and TRBJ2-5; either TRBD1 or TRBD2 may supply D (5 bases each). Trimming pared 1 base from V and 7 bases from J, leaving 25 bases between. From germline, CDR1 is MNHNS and CDR2 SASEGT. This CDR3 has 18 residues. The CDR3 is CASSEGEGERRMRRTQYF. As DNA, the CDR3 is TGTGCCAGCAGTGAAGGGGAAGGGGAAAGGAGGATGCGTAGGACCCAGTACTTC.

This clonotype has just a few counts. The junction does not match germline at one end; this may be a read error. The chain couples TRBV20-1 to TRBJ2-1; D unclear. This CDR3 is 15 amino acids long. CDR1 is DFQATT and CDR2 is SNEGSKA in the germline V gene (reference sequence). CDR3 nucleotides: TGCAGTGTTAGAGATCAAGGGCCTCCCTACAATGAGCAGTTCTTC. It translates to CSVRDQGPPYNEQFF.

This clonotype was detected many times. At one end, the junction sequence differs from germline, possibly due to a read error. The V and J genes are TRBV11-2 and TRBJ2-6; 10 nucleotides align to TRBD2. The CDR3 is made up of 18 amino acids. Germline values: CDR1 SGHAT, CDR2 FQNNGV. Written as DNA, the CDR3 is TGTGCCAGCAGCTTAGTCCTAGCGGGAGCCTCTGGGGCCAGCGTCCTGACTTTC. It translates to CASSLVLAGASGASVLTF.

Note on this clonotype: This could be a read error, since a much larger clone is one nucleotide away. The chain links TRBV5-1 to TRBJ1-3; D is ambiguous. The length of the CDR3 is 17 residues. From germline, CDR1 is SGHRS and CDR2 YFSETQ. The CDR3 here is CASSLFEGLSSGNIIYF. The CDR3 DNA is TGCGCCAGCAGCTTGTTTGAGGGCCTGAGCTCTGGAAACATCATATATTTT.

The chain carries TRBV20-1 and TRBJ1-4; D remains ambiguous. CDR1 is DFQATT, CDR2 SNEGSKA, per germline (reference sequence). The CDR3 consists of 15 residues. V lost 3 bases and J 5 bases, leaving 16 bases between the germline ends. Here the CDR3 DNA reads TGCAGTGCTAGGGAGAGTAACGGGCCCAATGAAAAACTGTTTTTT. As protein: CSARESNGPNEKLFF.

V and J are TRBV5-1 and TRBJ1-1; D remains ambiguous. The germline gives CDR1 SGHRS, CDR2 YFSETQ. Deletions cut 0 bases from V and 9 bases from J, with 12 bases between. The CDR3 covers 13 residues. The CDR3 coding sequence is TGCGCCAGCAGCTTGGAACGGGCAGGCAAAGCTTTCTTT. Its translation: CASSLERAGKAFF.

Concerning this clonotype: A much more abundant neighbour one base away suggests this may be a read error. The V and J genes are TRBV29-1 and TRBJ2-5; 12 nucleotides match TRBD2. The CDR3 extends over 15 amino acids. In germline, CDR1 is SQVTM, CDR2 ANQGSEA. V lost 4 bases, J lost 3 bases, and 6 bases stayed unmatched. The CDR3 sequence: CSVGLAGAPKETQYF. The DNA for the CDR3 is TGCAGCGTTGGACTAGCGGGAGCCCCCAAAGAGACCCAGTACTTC.

Note on this clonotype: One end of the junction is discordant with germline, which a read error may explain. CDR3 in amino acids: CASSESRTGSPPHF. The CDR3 DNA reads TGCGCCAGTAGTGAGTCGAGGACGGGTTCACCACCCCACTTT. The rearrangement links TRBV10-2 to TRBJ1-6; D not resolved. The CDR3 is 14 residues long. CDR1 and CDR2 from the germline V gene are WSHSY and SAAADI.

This clonotype was counted a few times. This chain connects TRBV28 to TRBJ2-2; TRBD1 matches at 8 bases. The V gene's germline CDR1 is MDHEN and CDR2 SYDVKM. The CDR3 is 16 amino acids. The ends lost 1 base at V and 5 bases at J; junction bases unmatched: 6. CDR3 DNA sequence: TGTGCCAGCAGTTTATTTGCCAGGGGGCGGACCGGGGAGCTGTTTTTT. It translates to CASSLFARGRTGELFF.

With regard to this clonotype: The CDR3 end shows no conserved phenylalanine or tryptophan, and so a read error is likely. The chain's CDR3 is CASRSGSPNTIYL. CDR3 DNA: TGTGCCAGCAGGTCCGGGAGCCCAAACACCATATATCTT. The chain is built from TRBV6-6 and TRBJ1-3, with D hard to call. In germline, CDR1 is MNHNY, CDR2 SVGAGI (reference sequence). V shed 6 bases and J shed 6 bases, with 12 bases lying between them. This CDR3 is built from 13 residues.

This chain joins TRBV6-2 or TRBV6-3 and TRBJ2-1; TRBD2 matches at 10 bases. Germline V gene data show CDR1 as MNHEY and CDR2 as SVGEGT. Trimming at V came to 7 bases and at J to 0 bases, leaving 3 bases not matched to a gene. CDR3 length: 15 residues. The CDR3 DNA reads TGTGCCAGCATTTCTAGCGGGAGCTCCTACAATGAGCAGTTCTTC. Translated, it gives CASISSGSSYNEQFF.

Comment on this clonotype: Sequence at one end of the junction differs from germline and may be a read error. The V call is TRBV6-2 or TRBV6-3, the J call TRBJ2-3; 10 bases are shared with TRBD2. CDR3 length: 15 residues. Germline V gives CDR1 MNHEY, CDR2 SVGEGT. CDR3 sequence reads: CARSTGTSVTDTRYF. CDR3 nucleotides: TGTGCCAGGAGCACTGGGACTAGCGTAACAGATACGCGGTATTTT.

This clonotype was counted a few times. Lacking the conserved final phenylalanine or tryptophan, this CDR3 likely reflects a read error. This chain's CDR3 is CSPWTSGHEQFL. In DNA, the CDR3 is TGCAGCCCCTGGACTAGCGGGCATGAGCAGTTCTTG. The rearrangement uses TRBV29-1 and TRBJ2-1, with 11 bases matching TRBD2. The CDR3 runs 12 residues. The V gene's germline CDR1 is SQVTM and CDR2 ANQGSEA. The V gene end was trimmed by 8 bases and the J gene end by 8 bases; junction bases not matched to a gene: 5.

This clonotype was seen a few times. The chain carries TRBV24-1 and TRBJ2-3, with TRBD2 matching 8 bases. V shed 0 bases and J 2 bases; nucleotides not matched to a gene: 6. The CDR3 runs 17 residues. The germline V gene encodes CDR1 KGHDR and CDR2 SFDVKD. This CDR3 is CATSDLLTSENTDTQYF. As DNA, the CDR3 is TGTGCCACCAGTGATTTGCTGACTAGCGAGAACACAGATACGCAGTATTTT.

Notes on this clonotype: This may arise from a read error, as a much more abundant clone is one base away. This rearrangement joins TRBV11-3 to TRBJ2-5, with D possibly being TRBD2 (7 bases). Germline V gives CDR1 SGHNT, CDR2 YENEEA. The CDR3 is made up of 16 amino acids. CDR3 nucleotide sequence: TGTGCCAACAGCCCGAGTCGTGGCGGGGGCTTTGAGACCCAGTACTTC. Its translation is CANSPSRGGGFETQYF.

As concerns this clonotype: One junction end disagrees with the germline gene, perhaps due to a read error. This chain joins TRBV10-2 and TRBJ2-1, with a tentative D call TRBD2 (5 bases). Germline assignment: CDR1 WSHSY and CDR2 SAAADI. This CDR3 has 14 amino acids. CDR3: CVSSGLERDNEQFF. The CDR3 coding sequence is TGCGTCAGCAGTGGTCTAGAGAGGGACAATGAGCAGTTCTTC.

This clonotype was recorded once. Relative to the germline gene, one junction end is altered; a read error may explain this. The chain couples TRBV12-3 or TRBV12-4 to TRBJ1-4; perhaps TRBD1 as D (5 bases). The CDR3 extends over 15 amino acids. CDR3 in amino acids: CTSREIQPEGEKLFF. The CDR3 DNA reads as TGTACCAGCAGGGAGATACAGCCTGAGGGGGAAAAACTGTTTTTT.

A remark on this clonotype: An end of the junction differs from the germline gene, which may be a read error. The chain carries TRBV29-1 and TRBJ2-7; no clear D. The CDR3 runs to 11 residues. The germline V gene has CDR1 SQVTM and CDR2 ANQGSEA. The CDR3 coding sequence is TGCAGCGTTGCCTCGTCCTACGAGCACTACTTC. Translation gives CSVASSYEHYF.

The chain combines TRBV28 with TRBJ1-5; 9 bases align to TRBD1. This CDR3 has 14 residues. V lost 6 bases and J lost 4; bases outside the gene matches: 4. Germline V gene sequence: CDR1 MDHEN, CDR2 SYDVKM. The CDR3 region is CASRQGAGNQPQHF. In nucleotides, the CDR3 is TGTGCCAGCAGACAGGGGGCTGGGAATCAGCCCCAGCATTTT.

CDR3 nucleotide sequence: TGTGCCAGCAATTTGTCGGCTGGAGGAACGGCGCAGTATTTT. Amino acid sequence: CASNLSAGGTAQYF. V is TRBV12-3 or TRBV12-4 and J is TRBJ2-3; D is possibly TRBD2 (5 bases). V gave up 7 bases and J gave up 10 bases, with 21 bases separating them. The CDR3 consists of 14 residues.

The J gene is TRBJ2-5, the V gene TRBV30; D gene ambiguous. This CDR3 has 14 amino acids. Trimming took off 0 bases at V and 5 bases at J, with 13 bases between the two ends. Germline V gene sequence: CDR1 GTSNPN, CDR2 SVGIG (reference sequence). CDR3 loop: CAWSVTPDGETQYF. As DNA, the CDR3 is TGTGCCTGGAGTGTTACTCCGGACGGGGAGACCCAGTACTTC.

V and J are TRBV20-1 and TRBJ1-3, with D perhaps matching TRBD1 (6 bases). The germline V and J ends were trimmed by 7 bases and 4 bases, with 17 bases remaining between them. Germline V gene data show CDR1 as DFQATT and CDR2 as SNEGSKA (reference sequence). This CDR3 comprises 14 residues. The DNA of the CDR3 is TGCAGTGATGACCGGACAGAATTGGGAAACACCATATATTTT. It codes for CSDDRTELGNTIYF.

As to this clonotype: The junction shows a germline mismatch at one end, possibly a read error. The chain has TRBV20-1 and TRBJ1-1, with 8 bases identical to TRBD1. Germline CDR1 reads DFQATT; CDR2 reads SNEGSKA (reference sequence). This CDR3 is 12 amino acids long. In DNA form, the CDR3 reads TGCAGTGCGACAGGGGTGAACACTAAAGCTTTCTTT. Its translation is CSATGVNTKAFF.